This T cell receptor (beta chain) is from a study of blood T cell dynamics during melanoma immunotherapy (dated by TCRdb to about 2020). At the level of the whole study: Patients with metastatic melanoma were treated with first-line pembrolizumab or nivolumab plus ipilimumab as standard of care in the United Kingdom. The training cohort consisted of consecutive patients, while an additional independent group of patients from the same centre was pooled to form an external validation set. To find early correlates of response, the study profiled the peripheral T cell receptor repertoires of patients with metastatic melanoma both before and after one cycle of checkpoint inhibitor therapy. Summary of the overall study and its limitations: Patients who later achieved disease control showed a bifurcated PBMC repertoire reorganization at W3, with increased clonality or increased diversity, unlike progressors. The relatively small sample size was acknowledged as potentially limiting generalization of the results. The study was unable to establish whether the T cell clones driving the repertoire changes were melanoma-specific or instead reflected general immune activation.

The sample's time point, from its label and the paper: week 3, after first cycle of checkpoint inhibitor. Blood was sampled before treatment (T0) and at week 3 (W3), after the first cycle of checkpoint blockade. Except for a couple of patients with rapid clinical progression, response was assessed 12 weeks after the first infusion by RECIST 1.1; disease control meant complete response, partial response or stable disease. Any patient who had received prior systemic cancer treatment, was on concomitant immunosuppressant therapy or had synchronous other active malignancies was excluded. TCR beta was sequenced in both bulk PBMC and plasma cell-free DNA in order to track circulating cells as well as T cell turnover. PBMC were isolated from blood with Lymphoprep and SepMate tubes, followed by red cell lysis. QIAamp DNA Blood Mini kits were used to extract DNA from both PBMC and sorted T cell subsets.

From its cysteine to its phenylalanine, the CDR3 spans 15 amino acids. CDR3 DNA is the only sequence kept; it has 45 bases, read in frame from the first base. CDR1 SGHTA and CDR2 FQGTGA were looked up in the germline V gene. As regards this clone: Its specific antigen is unknown. No base qualities exist here, and no much larger clone lies one base off it.

Every bulk PBMC sample had a fixed 350 ng of DNA loaded. TCR beta CDR3 sequences were amplified from genomic DNA with the immunoSEQ TCRb Assay kit following manufacturer instructions. The KAPA Library Quantification Kit for Illumina platforms was used to quantify the pooled libraries by qPCR. Sequencing of the pooled libraries was done on an Illumina NextSeq 500, with clustering at about 0.6-1.1 pM. The study's own analysis went as follows. Analysis of the TCR data relied on immunoSEQ ANALYZER and the R LymphoSeq package. A rearrangement efficiency score was calculated as productive divided by the sum of productive and non-productive CDR3 sequences. Clonality was assessed using the Gini coefficient and diversity using the Renyi index at alpha=1, with pairwise comparisons between timepoints within each patient. Clonal relatedness, based on an edit distance of 3, and repertoire similarity, based on the Bhattacharyya coefficient, were both computed in LymphoSeq. Linear discriminant analysis on week-3 changes in clonality and diversity was built with the R MASS and caret packages to classify response. This is the immuneACCESS table as TCRdb keeps it, with only in-frame sequences that have V and J called. A part of the clones is gone; compared with another copy, unresolved V genes explain less than half, and the rest is unexplained. V, J and clone size were drawn from that table, and D and trimming were deduced from the DNA. The sample records under 15,000 clones, just over 85% of which are singletons. The ten largest account for 5% to 5.5% of the sample.

This chain is built from TRBV7-3 and TRBJ2-3, with the D gene call left open. The receptor comes from a human donor with melanoma. Material: blood, obtained from a patient treated with checkpoint blockade. The CDR3 sequence is CATRTPAVKTDTQYF. DNA sequence: TGTGCGACAAGGACCCCCGCAGTCAAGACAGATACGCAGTATTTT.